What follows describes a single T cell receptor beta chain. The data were taken from a study of blood T cell repertoires in COVID-19. Produced via immunoSEQ multiplex PCR; TCRdb's table is partial and in-frame only. This table has around 70,000 clones, 89% appearing once. Germline V lookup: CDR1 MNHEY, CDR2 SVGAGI. V was cut by 4 bases and J by 0 bases, with 6 bases left in between. The CDR3 contains 13 residues. The chain carries TRBV6-5 and TRBJ1-1; D unresolved. The clonotype comes from a man older than 75 with acute or convalescent COVID-19. Material: peripheral blood. CDR3 loop: CASSLSMNTEAFF. The CDR3 nucleotides read TGTGCCAGCAGTTTAAGCATGAACACTGAAGCTTTCTTT.